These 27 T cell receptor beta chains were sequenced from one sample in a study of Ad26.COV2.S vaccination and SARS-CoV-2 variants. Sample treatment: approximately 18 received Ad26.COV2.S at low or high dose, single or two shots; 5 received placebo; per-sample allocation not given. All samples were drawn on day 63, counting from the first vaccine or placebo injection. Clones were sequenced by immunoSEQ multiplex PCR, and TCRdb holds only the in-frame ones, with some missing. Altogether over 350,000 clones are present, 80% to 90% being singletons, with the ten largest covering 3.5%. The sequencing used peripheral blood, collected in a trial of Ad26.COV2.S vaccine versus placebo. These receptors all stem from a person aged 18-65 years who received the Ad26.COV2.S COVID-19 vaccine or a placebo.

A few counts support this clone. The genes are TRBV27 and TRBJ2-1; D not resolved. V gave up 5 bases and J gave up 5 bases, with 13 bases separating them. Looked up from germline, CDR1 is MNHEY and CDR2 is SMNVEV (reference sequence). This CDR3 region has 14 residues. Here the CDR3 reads CASSQTRRDNEQFF. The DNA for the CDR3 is TGTGCCAGCAGTCAAACCCGACGGGACAATGAGCAGTTCTTC.

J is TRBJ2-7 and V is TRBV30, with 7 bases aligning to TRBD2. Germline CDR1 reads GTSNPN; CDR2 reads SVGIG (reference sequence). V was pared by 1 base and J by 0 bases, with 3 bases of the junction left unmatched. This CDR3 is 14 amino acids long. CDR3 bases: TGTGCCTGGAGTGGGGGGGGAACCTCCTACGAGCAGTACTTC. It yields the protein CAWSGGGTSYEQYF. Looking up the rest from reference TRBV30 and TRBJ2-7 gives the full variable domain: SQTIHQWPATLVQPVGSPLSLECTVEGTSNPNLYWYRQAAGRGLQLLFYSVGIGQISSEVPQNLSASRPQDRQFILSSKKLLLSDSGFYLCAWSGGGTSYEQYFGPGTRLTVT.

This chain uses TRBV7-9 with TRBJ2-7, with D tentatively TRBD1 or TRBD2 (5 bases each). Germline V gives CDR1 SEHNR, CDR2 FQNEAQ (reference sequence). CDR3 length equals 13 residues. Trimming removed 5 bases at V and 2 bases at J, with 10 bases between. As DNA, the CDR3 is TGTGCCAGCAGCCGAGGGGACGCCTACGAGCAGTACTTC. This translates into CASSRGDAYEQYF.

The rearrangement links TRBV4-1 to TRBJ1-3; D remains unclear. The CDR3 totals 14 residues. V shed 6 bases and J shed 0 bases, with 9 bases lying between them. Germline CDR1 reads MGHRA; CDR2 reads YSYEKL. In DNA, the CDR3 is TGCGCCAGCAGTTCCCAGTTCTCTGGAAACACCATATATTTT. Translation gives CASSSQFSGNTIYF.

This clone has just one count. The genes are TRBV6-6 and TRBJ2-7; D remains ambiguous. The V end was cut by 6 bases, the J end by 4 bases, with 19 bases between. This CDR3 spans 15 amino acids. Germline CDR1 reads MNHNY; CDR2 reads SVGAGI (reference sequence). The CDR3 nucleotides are TGTGCCAGCAGCCACACCCCAGTAGACATATACGAGCAGTACTTC. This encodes CASSHTPVDIYEQYF.

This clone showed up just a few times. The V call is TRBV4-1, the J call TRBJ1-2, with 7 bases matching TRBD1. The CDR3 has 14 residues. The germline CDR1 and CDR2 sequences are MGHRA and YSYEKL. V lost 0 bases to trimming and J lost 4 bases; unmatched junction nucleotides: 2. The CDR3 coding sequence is TGCGCCAGCAGCCAAGATTGGGACAGCTATGGCTACACCTTC. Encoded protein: CASSQDWDSYGYTF.

The CDR3, as DNA: TGTGCCAGCAGTATAGGGGGGATTAGTGAAAAACTGTTTTTT. Amino acids: CASSIGGISEKLFF. This chain joins TRBV2 and TRBJ1-4, with D perhaps matching TRBD1 (6 bases). V was cut by 5 bases and J by 7 bases, with 14 bases left in between. This CDR3 comprises 14 residues. CDR1 is SNHLY and CDR2 is FYNNEI in the germline V gene.

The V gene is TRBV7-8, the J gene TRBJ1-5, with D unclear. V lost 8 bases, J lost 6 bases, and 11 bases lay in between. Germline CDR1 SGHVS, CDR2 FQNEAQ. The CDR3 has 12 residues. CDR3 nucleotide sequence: TGTGCCAGCGGGGTGGGGAGTCAGCCCCAGCATTTT. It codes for CASGVGSQPQHF.

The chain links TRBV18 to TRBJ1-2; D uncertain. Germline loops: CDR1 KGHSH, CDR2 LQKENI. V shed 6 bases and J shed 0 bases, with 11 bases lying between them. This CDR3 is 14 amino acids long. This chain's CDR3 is CASSNMVSNYGYTF. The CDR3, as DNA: TGTGCCAGCTCTAACATGGTATCTAACTATGGCTACACCTTC.

The CDR3 DNA reads as TGTGCCTCCCGGACTGCCACGGGGGAGCAGTTCTTC. Translation: CASRTATGEQFF. The chain recombines TRBV13 with TRBJ2-1; weak D call: TRBD2 (5 bases). The germline V gene encodes CDR1 PRHDT and CDR2 FYEKMQ (reference sequence). CDR3 length: 12 residues. V shed 11 bases and J shed 10 bases, with 18 bases lying between them.

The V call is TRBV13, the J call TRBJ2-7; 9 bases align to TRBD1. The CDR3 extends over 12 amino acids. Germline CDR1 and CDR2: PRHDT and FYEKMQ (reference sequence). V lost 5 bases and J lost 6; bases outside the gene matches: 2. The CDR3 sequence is CASSPGQGEQYF. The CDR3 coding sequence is TGTGCCAGCAGCCCGGGACAGGGCGAGCAGTACTTC.

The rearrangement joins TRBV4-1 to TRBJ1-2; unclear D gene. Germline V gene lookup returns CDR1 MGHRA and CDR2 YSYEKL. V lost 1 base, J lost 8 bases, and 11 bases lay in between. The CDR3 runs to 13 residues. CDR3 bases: TGCGCCAGCAGCCAAGCCTTTAGGTGGGGCTACACCTTC. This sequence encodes CASSQAFRWGYTF.

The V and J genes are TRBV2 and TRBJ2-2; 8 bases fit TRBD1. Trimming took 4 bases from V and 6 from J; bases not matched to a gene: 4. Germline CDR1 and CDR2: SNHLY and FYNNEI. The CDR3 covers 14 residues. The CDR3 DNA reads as TGTGCCAGCAGTGGACAGGGGACAGCCGGGGAGCTGTTTTTT. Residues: CASSGQGTAGELFF.

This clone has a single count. CDR3 loop: CASSIARRTGSNNEQFF. CDR3 DNA: TGTGCCAGTAGTATAGCGCGAAGGACAGGGAGTAACAATGAGCAGTTCTTC. The chain uses TRBV19 and TRBJ2-1; 8 bases agree with TRBD1. V trimming: 1 base; J trimming: 5 bases; junction bases outside the gene matches: 10. Germline CDR1 is LNHDA and CDR2 is SQIVND (reference sequence). The CDR3 spans 17 residues.

The CDR3 DNA reads TGTGCCAGCAGCTTTGGGCACCAAAACACCGGGGAGCTGTTTTTT. Amino acid sequence: CASSFGHQNTGELFF. The chain employs TRBV7-6 and TRBJ2-2; the D is unclear. The CDR3 runs 15 residues. Trimming removed 3 bases at V and 2 bases at J, with 10 bases between. In germline, CDR1 is SGHVS, CDR2 FNYEAQ. Combining the CDR3 with reference TRBV7-6 and TRBJ2-2 gives the whole variable domain GAGVSQSPRYKVTKRGQDVALRCDPISGHVSLYWYRQALGQGPEFLTYFNYEAQQDKSGLPNDRFSAERPEGSISTLTIQRTEQRDSAMYRCASSFGHQNTGELFFGEGSRLTVL.

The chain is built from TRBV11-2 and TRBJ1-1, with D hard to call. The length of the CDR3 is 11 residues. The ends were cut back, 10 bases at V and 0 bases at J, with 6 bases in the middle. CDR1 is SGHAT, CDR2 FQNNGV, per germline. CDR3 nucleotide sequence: TGTGCCACCCAAATGAACACTGAAGCTTTCTTT. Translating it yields CATQMNTEAFF.

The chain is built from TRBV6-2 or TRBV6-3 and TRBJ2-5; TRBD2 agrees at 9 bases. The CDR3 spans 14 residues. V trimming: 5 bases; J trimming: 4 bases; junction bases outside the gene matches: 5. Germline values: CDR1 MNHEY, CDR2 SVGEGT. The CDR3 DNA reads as TGTGCCAGCAGTGGCGGGGGGGTTCTAGAGACCCAGTACTTC. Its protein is CASSGGGVLETQYF.

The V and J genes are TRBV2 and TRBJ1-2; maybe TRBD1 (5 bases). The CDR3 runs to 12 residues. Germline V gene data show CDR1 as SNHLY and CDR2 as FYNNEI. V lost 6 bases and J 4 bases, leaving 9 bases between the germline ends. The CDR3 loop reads CASRAGFYGYTF. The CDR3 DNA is TGTGCCAGCAGAGCAGGGTTCTATGGCTACACCTTC.

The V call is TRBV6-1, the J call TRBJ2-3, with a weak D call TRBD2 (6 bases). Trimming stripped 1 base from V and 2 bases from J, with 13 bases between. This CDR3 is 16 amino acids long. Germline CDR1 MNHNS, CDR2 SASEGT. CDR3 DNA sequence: TGTGCCAGCAGTGAAGGGTTTAGCGGTTACACAGATACGCAGTATTTT. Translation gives CASSEGFSGYTDTQYF.

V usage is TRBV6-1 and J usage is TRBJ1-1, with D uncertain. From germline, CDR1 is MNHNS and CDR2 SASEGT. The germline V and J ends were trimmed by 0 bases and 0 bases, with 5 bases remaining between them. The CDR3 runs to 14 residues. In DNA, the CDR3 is TGTGCCAGCAGTGAAGCGGCACTGAACACTGAAGCTTTCTTT. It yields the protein CASSEAALNTEAFF.

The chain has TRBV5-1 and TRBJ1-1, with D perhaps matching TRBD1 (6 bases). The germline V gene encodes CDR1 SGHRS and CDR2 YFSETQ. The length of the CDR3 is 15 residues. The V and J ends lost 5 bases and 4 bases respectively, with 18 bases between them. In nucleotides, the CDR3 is TGCGCCAGCAGTATTGGGTCAGGGGTCGGCACTGAAGCTTTCTTT. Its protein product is CASSIGSGVGTEAFF.

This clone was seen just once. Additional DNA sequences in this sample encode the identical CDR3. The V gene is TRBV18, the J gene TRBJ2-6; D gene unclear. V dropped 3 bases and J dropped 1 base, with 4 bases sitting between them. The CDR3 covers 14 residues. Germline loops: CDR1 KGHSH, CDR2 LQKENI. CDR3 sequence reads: CASSPTSGANVLTF. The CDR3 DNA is TGTGCCAGCTCACCGACGTCTGGGGCCAACGTCCTGACTTTC.

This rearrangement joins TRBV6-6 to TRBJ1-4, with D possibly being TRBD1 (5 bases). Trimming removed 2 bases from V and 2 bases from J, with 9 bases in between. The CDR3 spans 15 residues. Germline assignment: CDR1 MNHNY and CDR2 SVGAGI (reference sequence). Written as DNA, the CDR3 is TGTGCCAGCAGTTACGCGGGGGAGACTAATGAAAAACTGTTTTTT. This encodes CASSYAGETNEKLFF.

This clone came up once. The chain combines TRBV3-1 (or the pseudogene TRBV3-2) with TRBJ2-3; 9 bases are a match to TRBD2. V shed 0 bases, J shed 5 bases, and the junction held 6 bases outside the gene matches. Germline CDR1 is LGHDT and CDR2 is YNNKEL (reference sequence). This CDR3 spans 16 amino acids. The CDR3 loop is CASSQDGSGGIDTQYF. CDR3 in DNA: TGTGCCAGCAGCCAAGATGGAAGCGGGGGGATAGATACGCAGTATTTT.

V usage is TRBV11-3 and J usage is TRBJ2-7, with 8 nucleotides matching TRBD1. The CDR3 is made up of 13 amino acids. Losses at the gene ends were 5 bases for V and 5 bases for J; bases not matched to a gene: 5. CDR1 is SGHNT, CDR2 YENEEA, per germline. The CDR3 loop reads CASSRGQGNEQYF. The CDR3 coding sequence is TGTGCCAGCAGCCGAGGACAGGGCAACGAGCAGTACTTC.

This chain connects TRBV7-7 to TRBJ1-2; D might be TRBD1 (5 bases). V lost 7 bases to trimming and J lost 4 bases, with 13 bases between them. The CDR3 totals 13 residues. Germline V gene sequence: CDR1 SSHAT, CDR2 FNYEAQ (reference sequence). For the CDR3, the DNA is TGTGCCAGCATCACGGCCAGGGTCTATGGCTACACCTTC. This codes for CASITARVYGYTF. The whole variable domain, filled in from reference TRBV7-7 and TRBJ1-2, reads GAGVSQSPRYKVTKRGQDVTLRCDPISSHATLYWYQQALGQGPEFLTYFNYEAQPDKSGLPSDRFSAERPEGSISTLTIQRTEQRDSAMYRCASITARVYGYTFGSGTRLTVV.

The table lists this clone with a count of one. The CDR3 here is CASRIQGFEQYF. The CDR3 bases are TGTGCCAGCAGAATACAGGGTTTCGAGCAGTACTTC. J is TRBJ2-7 and V is TRBV6-5; D might be TRBD1 (6 bases). The CDR3 length is 12 residues. Deletions cut 6 bases from V and 6 bases from J, with 12 bases between. Germline V gene lookup returns CDR1 MNHEY and CDR2 SVGAGI.